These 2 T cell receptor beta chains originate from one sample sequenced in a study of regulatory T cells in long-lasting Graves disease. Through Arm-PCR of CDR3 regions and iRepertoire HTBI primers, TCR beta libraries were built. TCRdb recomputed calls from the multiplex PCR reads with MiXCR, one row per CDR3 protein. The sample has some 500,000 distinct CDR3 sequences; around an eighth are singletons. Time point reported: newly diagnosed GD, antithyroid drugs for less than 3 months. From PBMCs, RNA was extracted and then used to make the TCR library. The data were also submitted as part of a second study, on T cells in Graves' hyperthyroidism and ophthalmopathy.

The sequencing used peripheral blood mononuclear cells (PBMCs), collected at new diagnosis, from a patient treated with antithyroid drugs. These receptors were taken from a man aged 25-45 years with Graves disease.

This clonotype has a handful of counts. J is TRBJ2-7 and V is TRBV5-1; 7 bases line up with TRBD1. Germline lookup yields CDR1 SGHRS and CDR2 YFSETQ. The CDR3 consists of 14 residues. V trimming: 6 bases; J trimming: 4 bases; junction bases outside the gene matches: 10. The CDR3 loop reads CASTIRTGNYEQYF. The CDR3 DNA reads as TGCGCCAGCACAATTCGGACAGGCAATTACGAGCAGTACTTC.

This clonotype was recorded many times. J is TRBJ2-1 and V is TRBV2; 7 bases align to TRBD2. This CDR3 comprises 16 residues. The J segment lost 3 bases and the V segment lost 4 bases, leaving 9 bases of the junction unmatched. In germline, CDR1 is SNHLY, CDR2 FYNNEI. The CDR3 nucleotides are TGTGCCAGCAGTGTATCCACTAGCGCCATCTACAATGAGCAGTTCTTC. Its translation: CASSVSTSAIYNEQFF. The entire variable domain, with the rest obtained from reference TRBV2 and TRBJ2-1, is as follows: EPEVTQTPSHQVTQMGQEVILRCVPISNHLYFYWYRQILGQKVEFLVSFYNNEISEKSEIFDDQFSVERPDGSNFTLKIRSTKLEDSAMYFCASSVSTSAIYNEQFFGPGTRLTVL.